These 26 T cell receptor beta chains were sequenced from one sample in a study of beta chain features in type 1 diabetes (dated by TCRdb to 2016 to 2019). Library creation used the immunoSEQ multiplex PCR assay. The entire isolated RNA was reverse transcribed using the High Capacity cDNA Reverse Transcription Kit, and thus expressed TCRB transcripts were sequenced. TCRdb holds this immuneACCESS table with in-frame rearrangements only. Some clones are missing; in checked studies, unresolved V genes explain under half, and the rest has no known cause. This sample lists hundreds of thousands of clones; about 15% were detected once. The ten top clones hold over 5% of the sample. The sample comprised central memory CD4+ T cells from blood. The source of these receptors is a man aged 25-45 years in good health.

This clone was seen at least ten times. This chain's CDR3 is CASSQTGDTQYF. For the CDR3, the DNA is TGTGCCAGCAGCCAAACCGGAGATACGCAGTATTTT. The chain recombines TRBV14 with TRBJ2-3; unclear D gene. With 2 bases removed from V and 5 bases from J, the gap between germline ends came to 5 bases. Germline-derived CDR1 and CDR2 are SGHDN and FVKESK. This CDR3 region has 12 residues. Together with reference TRBV14 and TRBJ2-3, the CDR3 gives the full variable domain: EAGVTQFPSHSVIEKGQTVTLRCDPISGHDNLYWYRRVMGKEIKFLLHFVKESKQDESGMPNNRFLAERTGGTYSTLKVQPAELEDSGVYFCASSQTGDTQYFGPGTRLTVL.

The chain is built from TRBV9 and TRBJ1-3; a weak D match, TRBD1 (5 bases). Deletions cut 0 bases from V and 3 bases from J, with 7 bases between. Germline lookup yields CDR1 SGDLS and CDR2 YYNGEE. The CDR3 runs 14 residues. The chain's CDR3 is CASSVGGNGNTIYF. The CDR3 DNA is TGTGCCAGCAGCGTAGGGGGCAATGGAAACACCATATATTTT.

The gene calls are TRBV5-6 and TRBJ1-2; D perhaps matches TRBD1 (6 bases). The CDR3 runs 13 residues. The germline CDR1 and CDR2 sequences are SGHDT and YYEEEE. Trimming stripped 4 bases from V and 4 bases from J, with 11 bases between. This CDR3 reads CASSKDRSYGYTF. The DNA of the CDR3 is TGTGCCAGCAGCAAAGACAGGTCCTATGGCTACACCTTC.

There are a few counts of this clone. The J gene is TRBJ2-7, the V gene TRBV27; D possibly corresponds to TRBD1 (5 bases). Germline assignment: CDR1 MNHEY and CDR2 SMNVEV (reference sequence). The CDR3 spans 15 residues. The V gene lost 5 bases and the J gene lost 4 bases, with 18 bases spanning the gap. The CDR3 coding sequence is TGTGCCAGCAGTATCGCTAGGGGATCACAGTACGAGCAGTACTTC. It codes for CASSIARGSQYEQYF.

The genes are TRBV10-3 and TRBJ2-6; TRBD1 agrees at 8 bases. The CDR3 is 18 amino acids. Germline-derived CDR1 and CDR2 are ENHRY and SYGVKD. The V gene end was trimmed by 3 bases and the J gene end by 2 bases; junction bases not matched to a gene: 9. The CDR3 loop reads CAISESQGASPGANVLTF. CDR3 DNA sequence: TGTGCCATCAGTGAATCCCAGGGGGCCTCTCCTGGGGCCAACGTCCTGACTTTC.

This clone was counted only a few times. J is TRBJ1-2 and V is TRBV29-1; D may be TRBD1 (6 bases). The CDR3 runs to 11 residues. The V end lost 5 bases, the J end lost 4 bases, and 8 bases lay between the germline ends. The germline gives CDR1 SQVTM, CDR2 ANQGSEA. The CDR3 spells CSVKGGYGYTF. The CDR3 DNA sequence: TGCAGCGTTAAGGGGGGCTATGGCTACACCTTC.

The chain joins TRBV27 to TRBJ2-4; the match to TRBD1 covers 7 bases. This CDR3 spans 12 amino acids. Germline values: CDR1 MNHEY, CDR2 SMNVEV (reference sequence). The junction had 4 bases not matched to a gene; V was cut back by 6 bases and J by 8 bases. DNA of the CDR3: TGTGCCAGCAGGACAGGGAATGACATTCAGTACTTC. Translating it yields CASRTGNDIQYF.

The rearrangement joins TRBV19 to TRBJ2-2, with unresolved D. V dropped 3 bases and J dropped 8 bases, with 13 bases sitting between them. CDR3 length: 14 amino acids. Germline V gene sequence: CDR1 LNHDA, CDR2 SQIVND (reference sequence). CDR3 nucleotides: TGTGCCAGTAGTATCAAGGCAGTTGCTGGGGAGCTGTTTTTT. Translated: CASSIKAVAGELFF.

This clone was observed a handful of times. The chain couples TRBV7-2 to TRBJ2-5, with 13 bases aligning to TRBD2. Trimming took 5 bases from V and 5 from J; bases not matched to a gene: 5. CDR1 and CDR2 (germline): SGHTA, FQGNSA. This CDR3 has 15 amino acids. This chain's CDR3 is CASSPLLAGGETQYF. Written as DNA, the CDR3 is TGTGCCAGCAGCCCCTTACTAGCGGGGGGGGAGACCCAGTACTTC.

This chain connects TRBV30 to TRBJ1-1; possibly TRBD1 for D (5 bases). The CDR3 runs 12 residues. Trimming took off 3 bases at V and 8 bases at J, with 13 bases between the two ends. Per the germline V gene, CDR1 is GTSNPN and CDR2 is SVGIG (reference sequence). The DNA of the CDR3 is TGTGCCTGGAGACGGGGCCGGAGGGAAGCTTTCTTT. Translated: CAWRRGRREAFF.

V gene TRBV7-9 combines with J gene TRBJ2-1; TRBD2 might be the D (5 bases). In germline, CDR1 is SEHNR, CDR2 FQNEAQ (reference sequence). Deletions cut 2 bases from V and 5 bases from J, with 7 bases between. This CDR3 region has 13 residues. CDR3 loop: CASSLTADNEQFF. The CDR3 region has the DNA TGTGCCAGCAGCTTAACAGCGGACAATGAGCAGTTCTTC.

The chain is built from TRBV4-1 and TRBJ1-3, with D possibly matching TRBD1 (5 bases). Trimming took off 0 bases at V and 0 bases at J, with 12 bases between the two ends. This CDR3 contains 17 residues. Germline V gene data show CDR1 as MGHRA and CDR2 as YSYEKL. CDR3 sequence reads: CASSQEVSGGSGNTIYF. For the CDR3, the DNA is TGCGCCAGCAGCCAAGAGGTTAGCGGGGGCTCTGGAAACACCATATATTTT.

The chain recombines TRBV7-2 with TRBJ1-1; D is uncertain. Germline V gene lookup returns CDR1 SGHTA and CDR2 FQGNSA. V was pared by 3 bases and J by 1 base, with 6 bases between. The CDR3 is 13 amino acids. CDR3 loop: CASSLGWNTEAFF. The CDR3 DNA follows: TGTGCCAGCAGCTTGGGTTGGAACACTGAAGCTTTCTTT. Supplemented by reference TRBV7-2 and TRBJ1-1, the full variable domain reads GAGVSQSPSNKVTEKGKDVELRCDPISGHTALYWYRQSLGQGLEFLIYFQGNSAPDKSGLPSDRFSAERTGGSVSTLTIQRTQQEDSAVYLCASSLGWNTEAFFGQGTRLTVV.

This clone was seen more than once but under ten times. The genes are TRBV5-1 and TRBJ1-1; D call uncertain. V gave up 0 bases and J gave up 3 bases, with 15 bases separating them. CDR1 SGHRS and CDR2 YFSETQ come from the germline V gene. The CDR3 runs to 16 residues. The CDR3 sequence is CASSLAVSPRDTEAFF. The CDR3 coding sequence is TGCGCCAGCAGCTTGGCCGTCAGTCCGAGGGACACTGAAGCTTTCTTT.

This clone was counted only a few times. The rearrangement joins TRBV9 to TRBJ2-1; 9 bases match TRBD1. V lost 1 base and J lost 5; bases outside the gene matches: 4. Germline CDR1 and CDR2: SGDLS and YYNGEE. This CDR3 has 15 amino acids. The CDR3: CASSVTGGPNNEQFF. CDR3 bases: TGTGCCAGCAGCGTAACAGGGGGCCCCAACAATGAGCAGTTCTTC.

V and J are TRBV30 and TRBJ2-1; TRBD2 aligns across 9 bases. With 8 bases clipped from V and 3 bases from J, the junction kept 8 bases outside the gene matches. The CDR3 is 14 residues long. CDR1 GTSNPN and CDR2 SVGIG come from the germline V gene (reference sequence). DNA for the CDR3: TGTGCCGCCGAACTAGCGGGCTTCTACAATGAGCAGTTCTTC. Protein product: CAAELAGFYNEQFF.

The chain is built from TRBV18 and TRBJ1-3, with TRBD1 matching over 9 bases. The CDR3 length is 18 residues. The germline V gene has CDR1 KGHSH and CDR2 LQKENI. The J segment lost 1 base and the V segment lost 1 base, leaving 8 bases of the junction unmatched. The CDR3 here is CASSPRVGQGSSGNTIYF. CDR3 nucleotide sequence: TGTGCCAGCTCACCACGAGTTGGACAGGGGTCGTCTGGAAACACCATATATTTT.

The chain is built from TRBV14 and TRBJ2-6, with TRBD2 matching over 15 bases. Per germline, CDR1 SGHDN and CDR2 FVKESK. With V trimmed by 2 bases and J by 2 bases, 7 bases remained unmatched. CDR3 size: 20 residues. CDR3 region: CASSQLGTSGRRAGANVLTF. The CDR3 bases are TGTGCCAGCAGCCAACTTGGGACTAGCGGGAGGAGGGCTGGGGCCAACGTCCTGACTTTC.

This chain links TRBV15 with TRBJ2-4; D possibly corresponds to TRBD2 (6 bases). The germline V gene encodes CDR1 LNHNV and CDR2 YYDKDF (reference sequence). The CDR3 runs to 18 residues. Between the trimmed V and J ends, which lost 4 bases and 0 bases, there was a span of 19 bases. The CDR3 sequence is CATSTGTASGLAKNIQYF. As DNA, the CDR3 is TGTGCCACCAGCACCGGGACGGCCAGCGGGCTAGCCAAAAACATTCAGTACTTC.

This clone has a handful of counts. The genes are TRBV7-2 and TRBJ2-7; D uncertain. V was cut by 5 bases and J by 2 bases, with 16 bases left in between. This CDR3 has 15 residues. The V gene's germline CDR1 is SGHTA and CDR2 FQGNSA. The CDR3 DNA is TGTGCCAGCAGCCGTGGCCAACACCCCCCCTACGAGCAGTACGTC. Protein: CASSRGQHPPYEQYV.

The genes are TRBV19 and TRBJ1-1; D might be TRBD1 (6 bases). Trimming pared 7 bases from V and 9 bases from J, leaving 15 bases between. This CDR3 contains 12 residues. From germline, CDR1 is LNHDA and CDR2 SQIVND (reference sequence). The CDR3 DNA reads as TGTGCCAGTATTGGGGGCCCGAACAAAGCTTTCTTT. Its translation is CASIGGPNKAFF. Complete variable domain (other parts from reference TRBV19 and TRBJ1-1): DGGITQSPKYLFRKEGQNVTLSCEQNLNHDAMYWYRQDPGQGLRLIYYSQIVNDFQKGDIAEGYSVSREKKESFPLTVTSAQKNPTAFYLCASIGGPNKAFFGQGTRLTVV.

The chain employs TRBV7-2 and TRBJ1-6, with D maybe TRBD1 (5 bases). Trimming took 1 base from V and 7 from J, leaving 11 bases between them. The CDR3 spans 15 residues. Germline CDR1 is SGHTA and CDR2 is FQGNSA. CDR3 amino acids: CASSLGTGVNSPLHF. The CDR3 DNA reads as TGTGCCAGCAGCTTAGGTACGGGGGTAAATTCACCCCTCCACTTT. Drawing the rest from reference TRBV7-2 and TRBJ1-6, the complete variable domain is GAGVSQSPSNKVTEKGKDVELRCDPISGHTALYWYRQSLGQGLEFLIYFQGNSAPDKSGLPSDRFSAERTGGSVSTLTIQRTQQEDSAVYLCASSLGTGVNSPLHFGNGTRLTVT.

The chain has TRBV14 and TRBJ2-2; TRBD2 aligns across 8 bases. The CDR3 is 16 residues long. The V segment lost 8 bases and the J segment 5 bases; nucleotides outside the gene matches: 13. Germline V gene sequence: CDR1 SGHDN, CDR2 FVKESK. The CDR3 bases are TGTGCCAGCTCCGCCCGGGAGGGCCGTTTGACCGGGGAGCTGTTTTTT. This codes for CASSAREGRLTGELFF.

This clone came up a few times. The chain employs TRBV27 and TRBJ2-3; weak D call: TRBD2 (6 bases). There are 14 residues in the CDR3. V was cut by 5 bases and J by 4 bases, with 13 bases left in between. CDR1 and CDR2 from the germline V gene are MNHEY and SMNVEV (reference sequence). CDR3 residues: CASSLKGRSDTQYF. The DNA of the CDR3 is TGTGCCAGCAGTCTAAAGGGGAGGTCAGATACGCAGTATTTT.

At least ten counts were recorded for this clone. The CDR3 does not close with the conserved phenylalanine or tryptophan, likely indicating a read error. The DNA is omitted, as the CDR3 cannot be located on it reliably, and the CDR3 follows TCRdb's listing. The V call is TRBV7-9, the J call TRBJ2-3; TRBD1 is the table's D call, not checked against the DNA. The CDR3 has 12 residues if both end residues are counted. Germline loops: CDR1 SEHNR, CDR2 FQNEAQ (reference sequence). CDR3 amino acids: CASSLWDRGLLT.

This rearrangement joins TRBV6-6 to TRBJ2-7; tentatively, D is TRBD1 (5 bases). The V end was cut by 0 bases, the J end by 6 bases, with 6 bases between. The germline V gene encodes CDR1 MNHNY and CDR2 SVGAGI (reference sequence). The CDR3 length is 12 residues. The CDR3: CASSYSTVEQYF. CDR3 DNA sequence: TGTGCCAGCAGTTACTCGACAGTCGAGCAGTACTTC.